One and the same sample provided the 14 T cell receptor beta chains below, sequenced in a study of shared clonotypes between healthy human individuals. Profiled with immunoSEQ multiplex PCR; TCRdb holds only in-frame clones, not every one. This sample has 2 million to 2.5 million clones, with roughly 92% found just once. Input material: naive CD4+ T cells from PBMCs. As to subset: CD45RA+ positively selected. All receptors derive from a man aged 18-30 years in good health. Some clones in this sample may be carry-over from other donors' samples.

Comments on this clone: Within the sample, other DNA sequences also encode this same CDR3. The V gene is TRBV29-1, the J gene TRBJ2-6; D ambiguous. The CDR3 is 13 residues long. Germline V gives CDR1 SQVTM, CDR2 ANQGSEA. The V gene lost 5 bases and the J gene lost 0 bases, with 5 bases spanning the gap. The CDR3 DNA sequence: TGCAGCGTTCGTGGCTCTGGGGCCAACGTCCTGACTTTC. This translates into CSVRGSGANVLTF.

This chain connects TRBV9 to TRBJ2-3; no clear D gene. V was trimmed by 5 bases and J by 0 bases, leaving 7 bases between them. CDR3 length: 13 amino acids. Per germline, CDR1 SGDLS and CDR2 YYNGEE. CDR3 bases: TGTGCCAGCAGGTCACCTAGCACAGATACGCAGTATTTT. Its translation is CASRSPSTDTQYF.

The genes are TRBV2 and TRBJ2-1; 12 nucleotides align to TRBD2. Losses at the gene ends were 5 bases for V and 7 bases for J; bases not matched to a gene: 24. The CDR3 length is 21 residues. Germline V gene lookup returns CDR1 SNHLY and CDR2 FYNNEI. The CDR3 protein is CASSSPGWLAGGTPRRNEQFF. The CDR3 DNA follows: TGTGCCAGCAGTTCCCCTGGGTGGCTAGCGGGAGGGACCCCCAGGAGGAATGAGCAGTTCTTC.

V and J are TRBV19 and TRBJ2-3; 11 nucleotides agree with TRBD2. Germline V CDR1 and CDR2: LNHDA, SQIVND (reference sequence). This CDR3 contains 14 residues. V lost 7 bases and J lost 4; bases outside the gene matches: 4. CDR3 region: CASTLAGDADTQYF. CDR3 nucleotide sequence: TGTGCCAGTACACTAGCGGGAGATGCAGATACGCAGTATTTT.

The CDR3 coding sequence is TGTGCCAGCAGACGTCCGGGACAGGGGTCAGAGACCCAGTACTTC. This codes for CASRRPGQGSETQYF. The chain carries TRBV6-1 and TRBJ2-5; TRBD1 matches at 10 bases. Trimming took 6 bases from V and 4 from J; bases not matched to a gene: 8. The CDR3 loop spans 15 amino acids. Germline values: CDR1 MNHNS, CDR2 SASEGT.

The J gene is TRBJ2-7, the V gene TRBV5-4, with D tentatively TRBD1 (6 bases). Germline values: CDR1 SGHNT, CDR2 YYREEE (reference sequence). CDR3 length: 13 residues. V was trimmed by 4 bases and J by 3 bases, leaving 11 bases between them. The CDR3 region has the DNA TGTGCCAGCAGCCTGGGGACATACTACGAGCAGTACTTC. It encodes CASSLGTYYEQYF.

V gene TRBV6-5 combines with J gene TRBJ2-5, with a possible D match to TRBD2 (5 bases). The V end lost 2 bases, the J end lost 7 bases, and 14 bases lay between the germline ends. The V gene's germline CDR1 is MNHEY and CDR2 SVGAGI. The CDR3 sequence is 14 residues long. This CDR3 reads CASSYGPPGGTQYF. CDR3 DNA sequence: TGTGCCAGCAGTTACGGTCCTCCCGGAGGGACCCAGTACTTC.

V and J are TRBV19 and TRBJ1-5; possible D gene TRBD1, 6 bases. V dropped 3 bases and J dropped 6 bases, with 15 bases sitting between them. The CDR3 sequence is 15 residues long. The germline V gene has CDR1 LNHDA and CDR2 SQIVND (reference sequence). In DNA form, the CDR3 reads TGTGCCAGTAGTATGTTGGTAGGGGGGGGTCAGCCCCAGCATTTT. Translated, it gives CASSMLVGGGQPQHF.

This rearrangement joins TRBV7-3 to TRBJ1-2; 7 nucleotides agree with TRBD1. The CDR3 spans 16 residues. V was clipped by 3 bases and J by 8 bases; unmatched bases: 15. From germline, CDR1 is SGHTA and CDR2 FQGTGA. CDR3 protein: CASSLFVRGPWWGYTF. The CDR3 DNA follows: TGTGCCAGCAGCTTGTTCGTTAGGGGGCCTTGGTGGGGCTACACCTTC.

The V and J genes are TRBV28 and TRBJ2-1; 13 bases line up with TRBD2. There are 17 residues in the CDR3. V shed 4 bases and J 2 bases; nucleotides not matched to a gene: 5. CDR1 is MDHEN and CDR2 is SYDVKM in the germline V gene. CDR3 in amino acids: CASSSRTSGSPYNEQFF. The CDR3 DNA reads TGTGCCAGCAGTTCACGGACTAGCGGGAGTCCCTACAATGAGCAGTTCTTC. The whole variable domain, remainder taken from reference TRBV28 and TRBJ2-1, is DVKVTQSSRYLVKRTGEKVFLECVQDMDHENMFWYRQDPGLGLRLIYFSYDVKMKEKGDIPEGYSVSREKKERFSLILESASTNQTSMYLCASSSRTSGSPYNEQFFGPGTRLTVL.

The CDR3 reads CASSSDPGANEKLFF. CDR3 coding DNA: TGTGCCAGCAGTTCTGACCCCGGAGCTAATGAAAAACTGTTTTTT. The chain couples TRBV6-5 to TRBJ1-4; D is ambiguous. Trimming took 4 bases from V and 3 from J, leaving 12 bases between them. CDR3 length: 15 residues. Germline V CDR1 and CDR2: MNHEY, SVGAGI.

The chain joins TRBV30 to TRBJ2-7, with D possibly TRBD1 on 5 matching bases. Trimming shortened V by 4 bases and J by 3 bases, and 13 bases separated the two germline ends. CDR1 and CDR2 from the germline V gene are GTSNPN and SVGIG (reference sequence). The CDR3 consists of 13 residues. CDR3 region: CAWKLIGVYEQYF. CDR3 bases: TGTGCCTGGAAACTTATAGGGGTCTACGAGCAGTACTTC.

In this sample, this clone turned up once. The chain has TRBV9 and TRBJ2-7, with 9 nucleotides matching TRBD1. V was pared by 0 bases and J by 1 base, with 5 bases of the junction left unmatched. Per germline, CDR1 SGDLS and CDR2 YYNGEE. The CDR3 totals 16 residues. This CDR3 is CASSVGGQGGSYEQYF. Here the CDR3 DNA reads TGTGCCAGCAGCGTAGGGGGACAGGGAGGATCCTACGAGCAGTACTTC.

The chain joins TRBV5-4 to TRBJ2-1, with no clear D. The CDR3 totals 15 residues. Germline-derived CDR1 and CDR2 are SGHNT and YYREEE (reference sequence). V was cut by 0 bases and J by 5 bases, with 12 bases left in between. CDR3 sequence: CASSLVSAVNNEQFF. In DNA form, the CDR3 reads TGTGCCAGCAGCTTGGTCTCCGCTGTGAACAATGAGCAGTTCTTC.